A single sample is the source of the 11 T cell receptor beta chains below, sequenced in a study of T cell responses to AZD1222 COVID-19 vaccine. The repertoire was sequenced with immunoSEQ multiplex PCR; TCRdb's copy has only in-frame clones and lacks some. The sample shows 75,000 to 100,000 clones, roughly 85% of them seen only once. This specimen consisted of peripheral blood, obtained on day 0 of AZD1222 vaccination. The receptors shown here come from an adult in good health.

The chain is built from TRBV5-6 and TRBJ1-5; no firm D call. Germline values: CDR1 SGHDT, CDR2 YYEEEE. V was cut by 2 bases and J by 6 bases, with 6 bases left in between. The CDR3 consists of 12 residues. The CDR3 DNA follows: TGTGCCAGCAGCTTATCCACTCAGCCCCAGCATTTT. Its protein is CASSLSTQPQHF.

The chain employs TRBV6-1 and TRBJ1-2; a possible D gene is TRBD1 (5 bases). There are 13 residues in the CDR3. The ends were cut back, 3 bases at V and 4 bases at J, with 9 bases in the middle. CDR1 and CDR2 (germline): MNHNS, SASEGT. CDR3 DNA: TGTGCCAGCAGTGAGGGGGAGTTCTATGGCTACACCTTC. As protein: CASSEGEFYGYTF.

This chain connects TRBV7-2 to TRBJ1-2, with 9 bases fitting TRBD1. Germline V gene data show CDR1 as SGHTA and CDR2 as FQGNSA. V gave up 2 bases and J gave up 5 bases; unmatched junction bases: 12. This CDR3 is 17 amino acids long. The CDR3 DNA sequence: TGTGCCAGCAGCTTACAGGGCGGCCTACAGGGGGCATATGGCTACACCTTC. This gives the protein CASSLQGGLQGAYGYTF. The full variable domain, rest sourced from reference TRBV7-2 and TRBJ1-2, is GAGVSQSPSNKVTEKGKDVELRCDPISGHTALYWYRQSLGQGLEFLIYFQGNSAPDKSGLPSDRFSAERTGGSVSTLTIQRTQQEDSAVYLCASSLQGGLQGAYGYTFGSGTRLTVV.

The rearrangement links TRBV4-2 to TRBJ2-5; 8 positions match TRBD1. Germline V CDR1 and CDR2: LGHNA, YNFKEQ. The CDR3 is 13 residues long. The V segment lost 5 bases and the J segment 2 bases; nucleotides outside the gene matches: 1. CDR3 loop: CASSGQGQETQYF. The CDR3 bases are TGTGCCAGCAGCGGACAGGGACAAGAGACCCAGTACTTC.

The V and J genes are TRBV5-4 and TRBJ1-4, with 9 bases lining up with TRBD1. Germline V gene data show CDR1 as SGHNT and CDR2 as YYREEE (reference sequence). The CDR3 has 15 amino acids. After removal of 1 base from V and 7 bases from J, the junction contained 5 bases not matched to a gene. This CDR3 is CASSLWTGDTEKLFF. The CDR3 nucleotides read TGTGCCAGCAGCTTGTGGACAGGGGATACTGAAAAACTGTTTTTT.

This chain uses TRBV7-3 with TRBJ2-4, with D maybe TRBD1 (5 bases). Germline assignment: CDR1 SGHTA and CDR2 FQGTGA. This CDR3 has 16 residues. Trimming removed 1 base from V and 9 bases from J, with 19 bases in between. CDR3 DNA sequence: TGTGCCAGCAGCTTAAACCCTGTTGCTGGGGCCGGCATTCAGTACTTC. Translating gives CASSLNPVAGAGIQYF.

The J gene is TRBJ2-3, the V gene TRBV19, with D possibly matching TRBD2 (5 bases). Per the germline V gene, CDR1 is LNHDA and CDR2 is SQIVND (reference sequence). This CDR3 is 15 amino acids long. Trimming took off 4 bases at V and 5 bases at J, with 16 bases between the two ends. CDR3 residues: CASSSGRRAVDTQYF. CDR3 bases: TGTGCCAGTAGTAGTGGGAGACGGGCGGTAGATACGCAGTATTTT.

The rearrangement joins TRBV27 to TRBJ2-1; D ambiguous. Trimming took 3 bases from V and 6 from J, leaving 9 bases between them. CDR1 and CDR2 (germline): MNHEY, SMNVEV (reference sequence). This CDR3 is built from 13 residues. CDR3 in DNA: TGTGCCAGCAGTTTTCAGGTTACCAATGAGCAGTTCTTC. Translating gives CASSFQVTNEQFF.

The V gene is TRBV21-1, the J gene TRBJ1-2. TRBV21-1 is an annotated pseudogene. The CDR3 length is 14 residues. Written as DNA, the CDR3 is TGTGCCAGCAGCCCTCCCGACGGCGTTTGGGGCTACACCTTC. Protein: CASSPPDGVWGYTF.

This sequence joins TRBV29-1 and TRBJ2-3; TRBD1 or TRBD2 may be the D gene (5 bases each). This CDR3 has 13 residues. V was clipped by 4 bases and J by 1 base, with 9 bases between them. The germline V gene encodes CDR1 SQVTM and CDR2 ANQGSEA. Written as DNA, the CDR3 is TGCAGCGTTGGAGGGACGGGCACAGATACGCAGTATTTT. Amino acid sequence: CSVGGTGTDTQYF.

V is TRBV4-3 and J is TRBJ1-2; D gene ambiguous. CDR1 is LGHNA and CDR2 is YSLEER in the germline V gene. This CDR3 has 15 amino acids. V was shortened by 0 bases and J by 4 bases, with 12 bases between the two germline ends. In DNA form, the CDR3 reads TGCGCCAGCAGCCAAGAACATCGCCAGTTCTATGGCTACACCTTC. Translation: CASSQEHRQFYGYTF.